A single sample gave rise to the 9 T cell receptor beta chains below, sequenced in a study of blood T cell repertoires in COVID-19. Profiled with immunoSEQ multiplex PCR; TCRdb holds only in-frame clones, not every one. The sample carries around 100,000 clones, 91% recorded once. Sequencing was carried out using peripheral blood. These TCRs come from a human donor with active COVID-19. The donor label of this sample is uncertain.

CDR3 in DNA: TGTGCCAGCAGCTTGGGCGGGGGGATGGAGCAGTACTTC. Translation: CASSLGGGMEQYF. The chain couples TRBV5-4 to TRBJ2-7, with 8 bases that match TRBD2. Germline lookup yields CDR1 SGHNT and CDR2 YYREEE (reference sequence). The trim removed 0 bases at V and 7 bases at J, leaving 3 bases unmatched. This CDR3 contains 13 residues.

V gene TRBV6-5 combines with J gene TRBJ1-5; possible D gene TRBD1, 5 bases. The CDR3 totals 14 residues. Germline V gene data show CDR1 as MNHEY and CDR2 as SVGAGI. V lost 4 bases and J 6 bases, leaving 13 bases between the germline ends. As DNA, the CDR3 is TGTGCCAGCAGTTGGGAGGGGATGGCTCAGCCCCAGCATTTT. It yields the protein CASSWEGMAQPQHF.

The chain couples TRBV10-2 to TRBJ2-1; 7 bases are shared with TRBD1. This CDR3 spans 14 amino acids. After removal of 3 bases from V and 4 bases from J, the junction contained 3 bases not matched to a gene. Germline V gene sequence: CDR1 WSHSY, CDR2 SAAADI. The CDR3: CASSEGDSYNEQFF. The CDR3 nucleotides are TGCGCCAGCAGTGAAGGGGACAGTTACAATGAGCAGTTCTTC.

V usage is TRBV6-5 and J usage is TRBJ1-2, with TRBD1 matching over 9 bases. The J segment lost 3 bases and the V segment lost 4 bases, leaving 3 bases of the junction unmatched. CDR1 MNHEY and CDR2 SVGAGI come from the germline V gene. CDR3 length: 14 residues. The CDR3 here is CASSSRTGDYGYTF. CDR3 bases: TGTGCCAGCAGTTCTAGGACAGGGGACTATGGCTACACCTTC.

In this sample, this clone turned up a few times. The chain has TRBV6-6 and TRBJ1-5; maybe TRBD1 (6 bases). Trimming removed 6 bases at V and 4 bases at J, with 16 bases between. This CDR3 region has 15 residues. Germline V lookup: CDR1 MNHNY, CDR2 SVGAGI (reference sequence). The CDR3 region is CASRPGQGGNQPQHF. The CDR3 DNA is TGTGCCAGCAGGCCGGGACAAGGAGGAAATCAGCCCCAGCATTTT.

V usage is TRBV3-1 (or the pseudogene TRBV3-2) and J usage is TRBJ2-1; D unresolved. Germline assignment: CDR1 LGHDT and CDR2 YNNKEL (reference sequence). The V gene lost 0 bases and the J gene lost 10 bases, with 10 bases spanning the gap. The CDR3 runs to 13 residues. The CDR3 coding sequence is TGTGCCAGCAGCCAAGACGTCATGAGCGAGCAGTTCTTC. Translating gives CASSQDVMSEQFF.

V usage is TRBV29-1 and J usage is TRBJ2-1; TRBD1 matches 10 bases. The CDR3 has 15 residues. V was pared by 7 bases and J by 8 bases, with 14 bases of the junction left unmatched. The germline V gene encodes CDR1 SQVTM and CDR2 ANQGSEA. The CDR3 loop is CSGEIPGQGIDEQFF. The CDR3 DNA is TGCAGCGGCGAAATCCCGGGACAGGGGATTGATGAGCAGTTCTTC.

The chain joins TRBV10-2 to TRBJ2-7, with 8 bases fitting TRBD1. Trimming removed 4 bases from V and 0 bases from J; junction bases left unmatched: 2. In germline, CDR1 is WSHSY, CDR2 SAAADI. CDR3 length: 14 residues. The CDR3 DNA reads TGCGCCAGCAGTGTTGGACAGGGCTCCTACGAGCAGTACTTC. Amino acid sequence: CASSVGQGSYEQYF.

The V and J genes are TRBV4-3 and TRBJ1-1; 8 bases are a match to TRBD1. The germline V gene encodes CDR1 LGHNA and CDR2 YSLEER. J was trimmed by 10 bases and V by 0 bases; bases with no gene match: 10. The CDR3 contains 15 residues. The CDR3 DNA reads TGCGCCAGCAGCCAAGAACAAGGACAGGGAAGGGGAGCTTTCTTT. Translated: CASSQEQGQGRGAFF.